The 14 T cell receptor beta chains reported below all come from one sample, sequenced in a study of cytomegalovirus exposure and HLA in healthy donors (dated 2017 in TCRdb). The library was made by the immunoSEQ multiplex PCR assay. For the multiplex PCR, a mixture combining 60 forward primers for TCR Vbeta segments and 13 reverse primers for TCR Jbeta segments was used. The clones in this table, taken by TCRdb from immuneACCESS, are in-frame only. Not every clone is retained; where verified, under half of the shortfall comes from an unresolved V gene, and the cause of the rest is unknown. This sample lists about 160,000 clones; about 80% were detected once. The biggest ten clones account for approximately 4.5% of the sample. The sequencing input was PBMCs. These receptors all stem from a young man in good health and CMV-seronegative.

In DNA, the CDR3 is TGCGCCAGCAGCTTGGTTTCGGACCCACGAGGGAATGAGCAGTTCTTC. Its translation: CASSLVSDPRGNEQFF. V is TRBV5-1 and J is TRBJ2-1, with D possibly matching TRBD2 (5 bases). Trimming removed 0 bases at V and 7 bases at J, with 17 bases between. The CDR3 sequence is 16 residues long. CDR1 and CDR2 (germline): SGHRS, YFSETQ.

This clone was recorded once. The chain carries TRBV19 and TRBJ1-3, with TRBD1 matching over 8 bases. Germline trimming cut 7 bases from V and 0 bases from J; bases unmatched to any gene: 5. The CDR3 sequence is 15 residues long. CDR1 is LNHDA, CDR2 SQIVND, per germline (reference sequence). The CDR3 bases are TGTGCCAGTAAGGACAGGGATCTCTCTGGAAACACCATATATTTT. Protein sequence: CASKDRDLSGNTIYF.

This sequence joins TRBV10-3 and TRBJ2-1, with D perhaps TRBD2 (5 bases). Germline CDR1 and CDR2: ENHRY and SYGVKD. This CDR3 is 13 amino acids long. V was trimmed by 8 bases and J by 5 bases, leaving 13 bases between them. CDR3 nucleotide sequence: TGTGCCATCGGTGGAGGCCAAAACAATGAGCAGTTCTTC. Translated: CAIGGGQNNEQFF.

This clone was counted a few times. The chain combines TRBV7-6 with TRBJ2-7, with 10 bases matching TRBD2. The CDR3 runs to 13 residues. V lost 10 bases, J lost 3 bases, and 6 bases stayed unmatched. Germline lookup yields CDR1 SGHVS and CDR2 FNYEAQ. CDR3 coding DNA: TGTGCCACCCGTCCTAGCGGGGGCTACGAGCAGTACTTC. This translates into CATRPSGGYEQYF.

This chain joins TRBV5-1 and TRBJ2-6; 11 bases line up with TRBD1. This CDR3 has 18 residues. Losses at the gene ends were 4 bases for V and 4 bases for J; bases not matched to a gene: 10. CDR1 and CDR2 (germline): SGHRS, YFSETQ. CDR3 nucleotides: TGCGCCAGCAGCCTTTGGACAGGGGGCGCATCAGGGGCCAACGTCCTGACTTTC. Amino acid sequence: CASSLWTGGASGANVLTF.

This chain uses TRBV6-5 with TRBJ1-6; possibly TRBD1 for D (5 bases). This CDR3 has 14 amino acids. V was pared by 4 bases and J by 7 bases, with 11 bases between. Germline CDR1 is MNHEY and CDR2 is SVGAGI. DNA for the CDR3: TGTGCCAGCAGTTTCCGGGGGACGAATTCACCCCTCCACTTT. It translates to CASSFRGTNSPLHF.

The chain joins TRBV30 to TRBJ2-7; 7 positions match TRBD1. Per germline, CDR1 GTSNPN and CDR2 SVGIG (reference sequence). Trimming took 5 bases from V and 0 from J; bases not matched to a gene: 4. The CDR3 totals 13 residues. The CDR3 protein is CAWDTGASYEQYF. Written as DNA, the CDR3 is TGTGCCTGGGATACAGGGGCCTCCTACGAGCAGTACTTC.

The chain employs TRBV27 and TRBJ1-2; the match to TRBD1 covers 8 bases. Trimming at V came to 4 bases and at J to 6 bases, leaving 16 bases not matched to a gene. From germline, CDR1 is MNHEY and CDR2 SMNVEV (reference sequence). CDR3 length: 17 residues. The chain's CDR3 is CASSSLDRVGFVDGYTF. DNA for the CDR3: TGTGCCAGCAGTTCCCTGGACAGGGTTGGTTTTGTGGATGGCTACACCTTC.

This chain links TRBV4-1 with TRBJ2-5; D uncertain. In germline, CDR1 is MGHRA, CDR2 YSYEKL. The length of the CDR3 is 16 residues. V lost 4 bases and J lost 1, with 16 bases in between. In DNA, the CDR3 is TGCGCCAGCAGCCCGAACTCGCGAAACCTCCAAGAGACCCAGTACTTC. It translates to CASSPNSRNLQETQYF.

The V gene is TRBV18, the J gene TRBJ2-2; D is undetermined. Germline CDR1 KGHSH, CDR2 LQKENI. V was trimmed by 3 bases and J by 4 bases, leaving 3 bases between them. The CDR3 extends over 12 amino acids. The CDR3 nucleotides read TGTGCCAGCTCACCGGCCACCGGGGAGCTGTTTTTT. Protein: CASSPATGELFF.

V gene TRBV7-2 combines with J gene TRBJ2-7; TRBD2 agrees at 9 bases. J was trimmed by 1 base and V by 5 bases; bases with no gene match: 6. The CDR3 contains 15 residues. Germline values: CDR1 SGHTA, CDR2 FQGNSA. The CDR3 sequence is CASSRTLAGSYEQYF. CDR3 in DNA: TGTGCCAGCAGCCGGACGCTAGCGGGGTCCTACGAGCAGTACTTC.

The chain recombines TRBV9 with TRBJ2-7, with TRBD1 matching 11 bases. The germline V gene has CDR1 SGDLS and CDR2 YYNGEE. The CDR3 spans 13 residues. V lost 4 bases to trimming and J lost 6 bases; unmatched junction nucleotides: 3. The CDR3 coding sequence is TGTGCCAGCAGCATCGGGACAGGGGGCGAGCAGTACTTC. The encoded protein is CASSIGTGGEQYF. The variable domain in full, with the rest retrieved from reference TRBV9 and TRBJ2-7, is DSGVTQTPKHLITATGQRVTLRCSPRSGDLSVYWYQQSLDQGLQFLIQYYNGEERAKGNILERFSAQQFPDLHSELNLSSLELGDSALYFCASSIGTGGEQYFGPGTRLTVT.

This clone was detected once. V usage is TRBV5-6 and J usage is TRBJ1-2, with 9 bases matching TRBD1. Germline V gene lookup returns CDR1 SGHDT and CDR2 YYEEEE. V trimming: 4 bases; J trimming: 5 bases; junction bases outside the gene matches: 12. This CDR3 spans 16 amino acids. CDR3 coding DNA: TGTGCCAGCAGCGACCAAACAGGGGGCCCCTGGTATGGCTACACCTTC. Its translation is CASSDQTGGPWYGYTF.

V usage is TRBV5-6 and J usage is TRBJ1-2, with TRBD1 as a possible D gene (5 bases). Germline CDR1 SGHDT, CDR2 YYEEEE. The CDR3 has 12 amino acids. V lost 2 bases to trimming and J lost 7 bases, with 9 bases between them. The DNA of the CDR3 is TGTGCCAGCAGCTTATCCGGGGGTGGCTACACCTTC. The encoded protein is CASSLSGGGYTF. The full variable domain, its missing parts supplied by reference TRBV5-6 and TRBJ1-2, is DAGVTQSPTHLIKTRGQQVTLRCSPKSGHDTVSWYQQALGQGPQFIFQYYEEEERQRGNFPDRFSGHQFPNYSSELNVNALLLGDSALYLCASSLSGGGYTFGSGTRLTVV.